This TCR beta chain was sequenced during a study of PD-1 blockade in mismatch repair-deficient tumors. Study-wide results and limits: Rapid post-treatment expansion, then contraction, generally preceding radiologic response, marked tumor-resident clones. About 5% of the roughly 140 peptide-expanded blood TCRs were also found in tumor.

Time point defined: 10-day in vitro stimulation with candidate neoantigen peptide 3. Mismatch repair deficiency was confirmed in all patients, by PCR or immunohistochemistry. Under ten ELISpot-reactive neoantigen peptides each drove a 10-day in vitro stimulation. Some clones are missing from TCRdb's copy, which holds only in-frame ones; the method was immunoSEQ multiplex PCR. The sample lists 10,000 or so clones, about 90% occurring once. As regards this clone: Its antigen is as yet unknown.

This clonotype was obtained from an adult with mismatch repair-deficient cancer. The specimen was cells cultured in vitro, collected from a patient treated with pembrolizumab.

The CDR3 sequence: CAASRDSGNTIYF. CDR3 coding DNA: TGTGCCGCCTCGAGGGACTCTGGAAACACCATATATTTT. The V call is TRBV30, the J call TRBJ1-3; D gene ambiguous. The CDR3 loop spans 13 amino acids. Germline-derived CDR1 and CDR2 are GTSNPN and SVGIG (reference sequence). V was clipped by 8 bases and J by 0 bases, with 11 bases between them.